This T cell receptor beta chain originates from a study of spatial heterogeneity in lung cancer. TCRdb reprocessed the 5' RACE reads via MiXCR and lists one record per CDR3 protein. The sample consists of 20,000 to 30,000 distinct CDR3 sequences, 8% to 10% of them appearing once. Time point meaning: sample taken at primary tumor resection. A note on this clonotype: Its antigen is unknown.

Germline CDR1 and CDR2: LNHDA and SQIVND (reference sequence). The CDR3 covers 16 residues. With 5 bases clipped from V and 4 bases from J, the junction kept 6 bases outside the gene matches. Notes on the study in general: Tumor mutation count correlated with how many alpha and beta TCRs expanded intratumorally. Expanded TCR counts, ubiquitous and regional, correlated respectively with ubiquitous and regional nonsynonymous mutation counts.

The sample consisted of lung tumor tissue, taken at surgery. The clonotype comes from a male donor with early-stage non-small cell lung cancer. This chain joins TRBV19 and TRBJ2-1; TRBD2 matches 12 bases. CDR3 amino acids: CASSPTSGGRYNEQFF. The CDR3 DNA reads TGTGCCAGTAGTCCAACTAGCGGGGGGCGTTACAATGAGCAGTTCTTC.